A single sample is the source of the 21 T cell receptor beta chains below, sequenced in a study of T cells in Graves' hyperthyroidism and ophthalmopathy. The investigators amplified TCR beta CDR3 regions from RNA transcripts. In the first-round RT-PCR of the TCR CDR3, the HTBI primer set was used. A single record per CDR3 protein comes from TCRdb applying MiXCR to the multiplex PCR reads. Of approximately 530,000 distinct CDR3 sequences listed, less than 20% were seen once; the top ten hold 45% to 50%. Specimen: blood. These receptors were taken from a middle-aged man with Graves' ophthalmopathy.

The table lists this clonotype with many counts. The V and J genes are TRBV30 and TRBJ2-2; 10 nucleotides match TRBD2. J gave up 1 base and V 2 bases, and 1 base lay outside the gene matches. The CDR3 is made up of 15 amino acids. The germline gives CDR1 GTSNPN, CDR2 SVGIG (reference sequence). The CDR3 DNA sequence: TGTGCCTGGAGTAGCGGGAGGGTGAACACCGGGGAGCTGTTTTTT. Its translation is CAWSSGRVNTGELFF.

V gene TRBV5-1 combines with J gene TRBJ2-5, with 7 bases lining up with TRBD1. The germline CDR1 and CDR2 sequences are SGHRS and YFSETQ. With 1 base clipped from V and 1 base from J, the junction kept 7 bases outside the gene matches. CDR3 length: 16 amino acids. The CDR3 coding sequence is TGCGCCAGCAGCTTGACAGGGGACGAACCCCAAGAGACCCAGTACTTC. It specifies CASSLTGDEPQETQYF.

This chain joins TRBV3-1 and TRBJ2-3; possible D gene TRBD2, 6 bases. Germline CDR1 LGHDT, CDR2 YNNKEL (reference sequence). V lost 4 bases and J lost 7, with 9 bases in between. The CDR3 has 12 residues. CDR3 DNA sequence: TGTGCCAGCAGCCGGGACTCCTATACGCAGTATTTT. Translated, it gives CASSRDSYTQYF.

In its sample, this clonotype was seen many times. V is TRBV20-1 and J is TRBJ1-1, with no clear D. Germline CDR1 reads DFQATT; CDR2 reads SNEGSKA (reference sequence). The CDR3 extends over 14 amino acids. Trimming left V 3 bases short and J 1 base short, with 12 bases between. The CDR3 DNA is TGCAGTGCTAGGCCCCAGTGGGGGAACACTGAAGCTTTCTTT. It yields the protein CSARPQWGNTEAFF.

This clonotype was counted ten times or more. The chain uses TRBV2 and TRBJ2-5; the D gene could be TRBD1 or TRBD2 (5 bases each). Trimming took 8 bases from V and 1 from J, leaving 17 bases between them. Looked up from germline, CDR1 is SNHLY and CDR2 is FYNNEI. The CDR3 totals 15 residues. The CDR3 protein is CASAGSDRFQETQYF. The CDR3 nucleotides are TGTGCCAGCGCAGGGAGCGATAGGTTCCAAGAGACCCAGTACTTC.

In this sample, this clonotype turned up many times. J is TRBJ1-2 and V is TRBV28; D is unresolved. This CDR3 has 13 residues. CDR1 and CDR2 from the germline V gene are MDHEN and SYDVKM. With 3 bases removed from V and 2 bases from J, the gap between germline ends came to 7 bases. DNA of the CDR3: TGTGCCAGCAGTTTTGGCAGAAACTATGGCTACACCTTC. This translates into CASSFGRNYGYTF.

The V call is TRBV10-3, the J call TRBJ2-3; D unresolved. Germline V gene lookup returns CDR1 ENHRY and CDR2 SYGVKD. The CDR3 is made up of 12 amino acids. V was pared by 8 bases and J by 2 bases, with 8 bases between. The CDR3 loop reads CAIRENTDTQYF. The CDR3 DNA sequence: TGTGCCATCCGCGAGAACACAGATACGCAGTATTTT.

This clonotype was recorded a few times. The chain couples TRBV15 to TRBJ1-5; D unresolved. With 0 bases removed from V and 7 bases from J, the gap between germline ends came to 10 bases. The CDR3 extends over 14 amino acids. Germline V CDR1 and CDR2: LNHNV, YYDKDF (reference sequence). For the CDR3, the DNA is TGTGCCACCAGCAGAGATCTGGGAAGACAGCCCCAGCATTTT. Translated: CATSRDLGRQPQHF. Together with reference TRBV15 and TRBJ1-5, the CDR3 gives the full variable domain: DAMVIQNPRYQVTQFGKPVTLSCSQTLNHNVMYWYQQKSSQAPKLLFHYYDKDFNNEADTPDNFQSRRPNTSFCFLDIRSPGLGDTAMYLCATSRDLGRQPQHFGDGTRLSIL.

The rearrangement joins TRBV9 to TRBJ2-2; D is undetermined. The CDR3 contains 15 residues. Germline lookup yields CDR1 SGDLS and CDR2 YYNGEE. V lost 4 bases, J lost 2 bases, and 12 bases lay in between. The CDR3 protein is CASSSRTVNTGELFF. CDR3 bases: TGTGCCAGCAGCTCAAGGACGGTAAACACCGGGGAGCTGTTTTTT.

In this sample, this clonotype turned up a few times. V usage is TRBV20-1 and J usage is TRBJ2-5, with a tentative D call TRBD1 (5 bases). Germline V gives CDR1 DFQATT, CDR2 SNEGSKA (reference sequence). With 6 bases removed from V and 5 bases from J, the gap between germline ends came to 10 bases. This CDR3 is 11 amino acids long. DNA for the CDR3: TGCAGTGCGGTAGGGGTTGAGACCCAGTACTTC. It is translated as CSAVGVETQYF.

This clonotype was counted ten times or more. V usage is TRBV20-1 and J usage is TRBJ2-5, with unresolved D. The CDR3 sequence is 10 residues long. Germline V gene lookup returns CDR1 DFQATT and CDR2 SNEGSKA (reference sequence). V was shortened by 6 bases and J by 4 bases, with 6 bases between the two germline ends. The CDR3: CSAGRETQYF. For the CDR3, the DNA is TGCAGTGCGGGCAGAGAGACCCAGTACTTC.

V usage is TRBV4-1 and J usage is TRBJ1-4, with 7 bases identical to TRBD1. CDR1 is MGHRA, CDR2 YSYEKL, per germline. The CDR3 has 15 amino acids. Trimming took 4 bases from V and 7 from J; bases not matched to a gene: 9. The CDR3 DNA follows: TGCGCCAGCAGCCGATTAGGGGGCAGGAGTGAAAAACTGTTTTTT. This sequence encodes CASSRLGGRSEKLFF.

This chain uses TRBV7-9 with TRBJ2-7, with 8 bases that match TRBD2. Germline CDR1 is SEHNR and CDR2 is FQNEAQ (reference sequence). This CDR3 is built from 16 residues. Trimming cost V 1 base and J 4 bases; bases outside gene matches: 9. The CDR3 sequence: CASSLVAGTRIYEQYF. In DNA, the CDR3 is TGTGCCAGCAGCTTAGTTGCCGGGACTAGGATATACGAGCAGTACTTC.

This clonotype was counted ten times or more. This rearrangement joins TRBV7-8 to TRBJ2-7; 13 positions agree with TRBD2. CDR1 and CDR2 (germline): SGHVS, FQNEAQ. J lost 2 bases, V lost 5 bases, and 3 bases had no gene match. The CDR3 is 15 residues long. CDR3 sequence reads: CASSPGLAGAYEQYF. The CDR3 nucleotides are TGTGCCAGCAGCCCCGGACTAGCGGGAGCCTACGAGCAGTACTTC.

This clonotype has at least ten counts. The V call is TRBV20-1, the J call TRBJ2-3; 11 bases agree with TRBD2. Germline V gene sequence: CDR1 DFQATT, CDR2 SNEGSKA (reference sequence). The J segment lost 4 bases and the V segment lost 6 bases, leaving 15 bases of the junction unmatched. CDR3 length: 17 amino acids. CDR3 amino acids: CSAPTPLSGREADTQYF. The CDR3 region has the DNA TGCAGTGCCCCGACCCCTCTTAGCGGGAGGGAGGCAGATACGCAGTATTTT.

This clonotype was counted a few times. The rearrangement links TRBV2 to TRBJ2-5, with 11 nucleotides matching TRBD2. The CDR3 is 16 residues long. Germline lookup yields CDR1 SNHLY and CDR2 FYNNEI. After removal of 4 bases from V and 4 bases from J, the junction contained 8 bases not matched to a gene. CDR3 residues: CASSGRSGGAAETQYF. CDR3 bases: TGTGCCAGCAGTGGACGTAGCGGGGGGGCGGCAGAGACCCAGTACTTC.

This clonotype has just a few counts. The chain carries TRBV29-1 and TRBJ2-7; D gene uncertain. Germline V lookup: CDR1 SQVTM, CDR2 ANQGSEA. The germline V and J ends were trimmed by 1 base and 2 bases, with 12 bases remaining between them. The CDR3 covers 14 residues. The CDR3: CSVEVVDGTYEQYF. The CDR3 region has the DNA TGCAGCGTTGAAGTTGTGGACGGAACCTACGAGCAGTACTTC.

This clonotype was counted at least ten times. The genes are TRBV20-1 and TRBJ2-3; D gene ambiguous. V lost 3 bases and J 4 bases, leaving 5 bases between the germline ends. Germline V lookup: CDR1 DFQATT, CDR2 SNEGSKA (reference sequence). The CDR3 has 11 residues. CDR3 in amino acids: CSARYPDTQYF. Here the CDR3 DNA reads TGCAGTGCTAGGTATCCAGATACGCAGTATTTT.

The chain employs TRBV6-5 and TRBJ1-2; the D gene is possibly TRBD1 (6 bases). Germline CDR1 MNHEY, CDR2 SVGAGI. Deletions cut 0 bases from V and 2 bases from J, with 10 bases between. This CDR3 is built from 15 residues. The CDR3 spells CASSYSTQGNYGYTF. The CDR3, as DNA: TGTGCCAGCAGTTACTCTACTCAGGGGAACTATGGCTACACCTTC.

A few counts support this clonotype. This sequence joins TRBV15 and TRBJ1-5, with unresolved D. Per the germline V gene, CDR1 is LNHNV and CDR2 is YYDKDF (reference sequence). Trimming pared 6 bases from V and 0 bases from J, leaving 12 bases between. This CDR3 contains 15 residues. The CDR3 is CATRLETNSNQPQHF. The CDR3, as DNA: TGTGCCACCAGGTTGGAAACCAATAGCAATCAGCCCCAGCATTTT.

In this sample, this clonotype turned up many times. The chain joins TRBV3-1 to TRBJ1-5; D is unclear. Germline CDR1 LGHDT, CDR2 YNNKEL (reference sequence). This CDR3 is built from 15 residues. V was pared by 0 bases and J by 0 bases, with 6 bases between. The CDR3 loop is CASSQDGSSNQPQHF. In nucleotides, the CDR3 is TGTGCCAGCAGCCAAGATGGGAGTAGCAATCAGCCCCAGCATTTT.